These 21 T cell receptor beta chains originate from one sample sequenced in a study of graft-versus-host responses after intestinal transplantation (TCRdb year 2021). No antigen has been assigned to these receptors. The method behind the library was the immunoSEQ multiplex PCR assay. This immuneACCESS table, as held by TCRdb, lists in-frame sequences with V and J called but not all clones. Of the missing ones, under half trace to an unresolved V gene in checked studies; the others have no known cause. The sample yields 40,000 to 55,000 clones; 95% were counted once. The ten largest clones take up approximately 0.21% of the sample. Reading the label with the study, this specimen's time point is: cells obtained before transplantation from donor or recipient. This specimen consisted of unstimulated CD8+ T cells sorted from spleen or lymph node cells, obtained before transplant. The receptor set was obtained from a human donor who was the organ donor for an intestinal transplant.

The V call is TRBV9, the J call TRBJ2-3; 7 nucleotides match TRBD1. V trimming: 0 bases; J trimming: 2 bases; junction bases outside the gene matches: 6. CDR3 length: 16 amino acids. Per the germline V gene, CDR1 is SGDLS and CDR2 is YYNGEE. The CDR3 protein is CASSVEAGGSTDTQYF. CDR3 bases: TGTGCCAGCAGCGTAGAGGCAGGGGGATCCACAGATACGCAGTATTTT.

This chain links TRBV11-3 with TRBJ1-6, with D hard to call. CDR1 and CDR2 from the germline V gene are SGHNT and YENEEA. Trimming removed 0 bases at V and 9 bases at J, with 12 bases between. The CDR3 is 15 residues long. The CDR3 DNA sequence: TGTGCCAGCAGCTTAGAGGTGGTATTGGGTTCACCCCTCCACTTT. Its translation: CASSLEVVLGSPLHF.

V usage is TRBV4-2 and J usage is TRBJ2-1, with D perhaps TRBD1 (5 bases). The CDR3 is made up of 14 amino acids. Between the trimmed V and J ends, which lost 7 bases and 1 base, there was a span of 11 bases. The germline V gene encodes CDR1 LGHNA and CDR2 YNFKEQ. The CDR3 loop reads CASTRAGSYNEQFF. The CDR3 DNA reads as TGTGCCAGCACCCGGGCAGGGTCCTACAATGAGCAGTTCTTC.

The rearrangement links TRBV28 to TRBJ2-1, with D perhaps TRBD1 or TRBD2 (5 bases each). The CDR3 runs to 16 residues. Germline assignment: CDR1 MDHEN and CDR2 SYDVKM. The germline V and J ends were trimmed by 8 bases and 4 bases, with 21 bases remaining between them. CDR3 sequence: CASQRVRDVTYNEQFF. For the CDR3, the DNA is TGTGCCAGCCAAAGGGTCCGGGACGTTACGTACAATGAGCAGTTCTTC.

The chain links TRBV29-1 to TRBJ2-1; D is perhaps TRBD1 (5 bases). Germline V gives CDR1 SQVTM, CDR2 ANQGSEA. The CDR3 is made up of 12 amino acids. V shed 6 bases and J shed 3 bases, with 9 bases lying between them. The chain's CDR3 is CSVRQGYNEQFF. The CDR3 DNA reads TGCAGCGTACGTCAGGGCTACAATGAGCAGTTCTTC.

The chain combines TRBV2 with TRBJ2-7, with D uncertain. Trimming stripped 1 base from V and 4 bases from J, with 17 bases between. CDR1 is SNHLY, CDR2 FYNNEI, per germline. This CDR3 has 16 amino acids. The CDR3 loop is CASSEVLSGVSYEQYF. The CDR3 DNA is TGTGCCAGCAGTGAAGTGCTGTCAGGAGTGTCGTACGAGCAGTACTTC.

This chain joins TRBV6-6 and TRBJ1-3, with D perhaps TRBD1 (5 bases). Germline-derived CDR1 and CDR2 are MNHNY and SVGAGI (reference sequence). The CDR3 contains 16 residues. Trimming took off 11 bases at V and 2 bases at J, with 22 bases between the two ends. CDR3 loop: CAGTLKPGPPGNTIYF. The CDR3 bases are TGTGCCGGCACACTTAAACCGGGGCCCCCTGGAAACACCATATATTTT.

The V call is TRBV13, the J call TRBJ2-7; 9 bases are a match to TRBD1. In germline, CDR1 is PRHDT, CDR2 FYEKMQ (reference sequence). This CDR3 region has 16 residues. Trimming cost V 0 bases and J 2 bases; bases outside gene matches: 5. CDR3 bases: TGTGCCAGCAGCTTAGGACAGGGGGCAAGGGCCTACGAGCAGTACTTC. Translated, it gives CASSLGQGARAYEQYF. Together with reference TRBV13 and TRBJ2-7, the CDR3 gives the full variable domain: AAGVIQSPRHLIKEKRETATLKCYPIPRHDTVYWYQQGPGQDPQFLISFYEKMQSDKGSIPDRFSAQQFSDYHSELNMSSLELGDSALYFCASSLGQGARAYEQYFGPGTRLTVT.

V gene TRBV7-6 combines with J gene TRBJ2-1; TRBD2 matches 8 bases. CDR3 length equals 15 residues. Per germline, CDR1 SGHVS and CDR2 FNYEAQ. J was trimmed by 3 bases and V by 5 bases; bases with no gene match: 6. CDR3 amino acids: CASSPIAGGYNEQFF. CDR3 nucleotide sequence: TGTGCCAGCAGCCCCATCGCGGGGGGCTACAATGAGCAGTTCTTC. The full variable domain, in which reference TRBV7-6 and TRBJ2-1 provide the parts outside the CDR3, is GAGVSQSPRYKVTKRGQDVALRCDPISGHVSLYWYRQALGQGPEFLTYFNYEAQQDKSGLPNDRFSAERPEGSISTLTIQRTEQRDSAMYRCASSPIAGGYNEQFFGPGTRLTVL.

The J gene is TRBJ2-5, the V gene TRBV4-1; D is undetermined. The DNA end lines up better with TRBJ2-7; the J call may be wrong. This CDR3 region has 14 residues. Per the germline V gene, CDR1 is MGHRA and CDR2 is YSYEKL. The CDR3 loop is CASSQEGVGDEQYF. As DNA, the CDR3 is TGCGCCAGCAGCCAAGAAGGTGTTGGGGACGAGCAGTACTTC.

CDR3: CSVQGLSFF. The CDR3 region has the DNA TGCAGTGTGCAGGGGTTGTCTTTCTTT. The chain has TRBV20-1 and TRBJ1-1, with D possibly matching TRBD1 (6 bases). Trimming removed 7 bases from V and 12 bases from J, with 12 bases in between. The CDR3 spans 9 residues. CDR1 is DFQATT, CDR2 SNEGSKA, per germline (reference sequence).

The chain joins TRBV27 to TRBJ1-5, with TRBD1 matching 7 bases. The CDR3 is 15 residues long. The germline V gene has CDR1 MNHEY and CDR2 SMNVEV (reference sequence). V trimming: 5 bases; J trimming: 1 base; junction bases outside the gene matches: 5. Here the CDR3 DNA reads TGTGCCAGCAGTCGGGACAGTATGAGCAATCAGCCCCAGCATTTT. It yields the protein CASSRDSMSNQPQHF.

The chain uses TRBV15 and TRBJ2-7; TRBD2 aligns across 9 bases. Germline V gene data show CDR1 as LNHNV and CDR2 as YYDKDF (reference sequence). Trimming cost V 7 bases and J 4 bases; bases outside gene matches: 5. The CDR3 consists of 13 residues. CDR3 in DNA: TGTGCCACCAAACAGACTAGCGGATACGAGCAGTACTTC. Protein product: CATKQTSGYEQYF.

The chain has TRBV27 and TRBJ1-2, with no clear D. Per the germline V gene, CDR1 is MNHEY and CDR2 is SMNVEV (reference sequence). Between the trimmed V and J ends, which lost 2 bases and 0 bases, there was a span of 7 bases. This CDR3 is built from 14 residues. CDR3 bases: TGTGCCAGCAGTTTACTGAGATCTAACTATGGCTACACCTTC. Translated, it gives CASSLLRSNYGYTF.

The chain couples TRBV29-1 to TRBJ1-3, with D unclear. Trimming pared 2 bases from V and 3 bases from J, leaving 17 bases between. The CDR3 has 16 residues. Germline-derived CDR1 and CDR2 are SQVTM and ANQGSEA. CDR3 sequence (DNA): TGCAGCGTTGAAATCCCGGGCAGTTCAGGTGGAAACACCATATATTTT. This gives the protein CSVEIPGSSGGNTIYF.

The chain carries TRBV5-4 and TRBJ2-7; D unclear. The V end was cut by 0 bases, the J end by 4 bases, with 17 bases between. This CDR3 region has 16 residues. In germline, CDR1 is SGHNT, CDR2 YYREEE (reference sequence). The CDR3 DNA is TGTGCCAGCAGCTTGGCCGGCGGTCGCCCGGTATACGAGCAGTACTTC. As protein: CASSLAGGRPVYEQYF.

This chain connects TRBV30 to TRBJ1-2; no clear D gene. Germline CDR1 and CDR2: GTSNPN and SVGIG (reference sequence). This CDR3 is built from 12 residues. V was pared by 2 bases and J by 10 bases, with 14 bases between. DNA for the CDR3: TGTGCCTGGAGTCCCCTGAACGCTGACTACACCTTC. Its translation: CAWSPLNADYTF.

This clone was observed a few times. The gene calls are TRBV7-6 and TRBJ2-2; a possible D gene is TRBD2 (5 bases). The CDR3 has 14 amino acids. V lost 1 base and J 4 bases, leaving 7 bases between the germline ends. Germline values: CDR1 SGHVS, CDR2 FNYEAQ. The CDR3 is CASSLVGGTGELFF. The DNA for the CDR3 is TGTGCCAGCAGCTTAGTAGGAGGCACCGGGGAGCTGTTTTTT.

This clone has just one count. The V and J genes are TRBV19 and TRBJ1-2; 7 bases match TRBD1. V shed 4 bases, J shed 1 base, and the junction held 21 bases outside the gene matches. CDR1 and CDR2 (germline): LNHDA, SQIVND (reference sequence). The CDR3 length is 20 residues. DNA of the CDR3: TGTGCCAGTAGTACTCTAACCGGGACAGCGGTACCCCCCCTTAACTATGGCTACACCTTC. Protein product: CASSTLTGTAVPPLNYGYTF.

The gene calls are TRBV29-1 and TRBJ2-5; D possibly corresponds to TRBD1 (5 bases). The J call may not be correct, given that the DNA end is closer to TRBJ2-7. The germline CDR1 and CDR2 sequences are SQVTM and ANQGSEA. This CDR3 region has 14 residues. This CDR3 is CSVSGATDHYEQYF. In nucleotides, the CDR3 is TGCAGCGTTTCCGGCGCGACAGACCACTACGAGCAGTACTTC.

This chain links TRBV14 with TRBJ2-7, with TRBD2 matching over 8 bases. Trimming at V came to 2 bases and at J to 4 bases, leaving 7 bases not matched to a gene. Germline CDR1 reads SGHDN; CDR2 reads FVKESK. The CDR3 extends over 15 amino acids. The CDR3 is CASSQRAGGVYEQYF. The CDR3 nucleotides are TGTGCCAGCAGCCAAAGGGCGGGGGGCGTTTACGAGCAGTACTTC.